This T cell receptor (beta chain) was profiled in a study of cytomegalovirus exposure and HLA in healthy donors. PCR involved 60 Vbeta and 13 Jbeta primers. TCRdb keeps only in-frame clones here, not all; method: immunoSEQ multiplex PCR. The repertoire holds roughly 92,000 clones, with approximately 81% as singletons. As to this clone: Its antigen is unidentified.

Study-wide findings and caveats: TCR beta V segments were, for the most part, productive about 87% or about 30% of the time in an earlier analysis. The records held CMV serostatus as the only immune exposure information.

J lost 1 base, V lost 4 bases, and 9 bases had no gene match. CDR1 is SGDLS, CDR2 YYNGEE, per germline. The CDR3 sequence is 16 residues long. The sequence came from a woman in her 70s in good health and CMV-seropositive. The sequenced material came from PBMCs. The chain uses TRBV9 and TRBJ2-3; 7 bases are shared with TRBD1. This chain's CDR3 is CASSSPTGLRTDTQYF. CDR3 sequence (DNA): TGTGCCAGCAGCTCACCGACAGGGTTACGCACAGATACGCAGTATTTT.